This is a list of T cell receptor beta chains from one sample in a study of beta chain features in type 1 diabetes. Here immunoSEQ multiplex PCR was the method, and the copy in TCRdb shows in-frame clones only, minus some. Altogether around 250,000 clones are present, 25% to 30% being singletons, with the ten largest covering roughly 4%. Sequences were obtained from central memory CD4+ T cells from blood. These receptors were collected from a young man in good health. The CDR3 runs from the conserved cysteine through the conserved F or W. D genes are given only for firm matches. Part of the rows lack a size; the others show once, few, many or a class for expanded clones.

J	D	size	V	CDR3	DNA
TRBJ1-1	TRBD1	NA	TRBV6-6	CASVDRGATEAFF	TGTGCCAGCGTCGACAGGGGGGCGACTGAAGCTTTCTTT
TRBJ2-7	NA	NA	TRBV6-5	CASSRAGSGHEQYF	TGTGCCAGCAGTCGTGCGGGATCGGGACACGAGCAGTACTTC
TRBJ2-1	TRBD1	few	TRBV5-1	CASSKGRGLGNEQFF	TGCGCCAGCAGCAAAGGTAGGGGGCTCGGCAATGAGCAGTTCTTC
TRBJ2-7	NA	NA	TRBV6-5	CASSYGPYEQYF	TGTGCCAGCAGTTACGGACCCTACGAGCAGTACTTC
TRBJ2-4	NA	NA	TRBV7-2	CASSLGGGSLGGSIQYF	TGTGCCAGCAGCTTAGGTGGAGGGTCTCTTGGTGGAAGCATTCAGTACTTC
TRBJ2-3	NA	NA	TRBV6-5	CASSSRRSDTQYF	TGTGCCAGCAGTTCACGGAGGTCCGATACGCAGTATTTT
TRBJ2-5	TRBD2	NA	TRBV27	CASVGLAGGTQETQYF	TGTGCCAGCGTCGGACTAGCGGGAGGGACTCAAGAGACCCAGTACTTC
TRBJ2-7	NA	few	TRBV11-2	CASSFGTTATEQYF	TGTGCCAGCAGCTTCGGGACCACAGCCACCGAGCAGTACTTC
TRBJ1-2	NA	few	TRBV7-8	CASSQTLSHGYTF	TGTGCCAGCAGCCAGACACTTTCCCATGGCTACACCTTC
TRBJ1-4	NA	once	TRBV30	CAWRQQGSEKLFF	TGTGCCTGGAGGCAGCAGGGTTCTGAAAAACTGTTTTTT
TRBJ2-6	NA	few	TRBV28	CASSLKRTGLSGANVLTF	TGTGCCAGCAGTTTAAAGAGAACAGGGCTCTCTGGGGCCAACGTCCTGACTTTC
TRBJ2-2	NA	NA	TRBV27	CASRLADRDTGELFF	TGTGCCAGCAGACTGGCCGACAGAGACACCGGGGAGCTGTTTTTT
TRBJ1-6	NA	once	TRBV7-9	CASSPGRYNSPLHF	TGTGCCAGCAGCCCCGGGAGGTATAATTCACCCCTCCACTTT
TRBJ2-7	NA	few	TRBV7-8	CASSLPSAGGSYEQYF	TGTGCCAGCAGCTTACCCTCAGCTGGTGGATCTTACGAGCAGTACTTC
TRBJ2-1	TRBD2	NA	TRBV6-5	CASLPTSGSRGEQFF	TGTGCCAGCCTACCAACTAGCGGGAGTCGTGGTGAGCAGTTCTTC
TRBJ2-2	TRBD1	few	TRBV9	CASSVSWGQGGRAGELFF	TGTGCCAGCAGCGTCTCTTGGGGACAGGGCGGGCGTGCCGGGGAGCTGTTTTTT
TRBJ2-3	NA	few	TRBV7-2	CASSLARLSTDTQYF	TGTGCCAGCAGCTTAGCGAGACTCAGCACAGATACGCAGTATTTT
TRBJ2-7	NA	NA	TRBV5-4	CASSLEASAGPSYEQYF	TGTGCCAGCAGCTTGGAGGCGTCCGCGGGCCCCTCCTACGAGCAGTACTTC
TRBJ2-1	NA	NA	TRBV5-1	CASSLDRLEQFF	TGCGCCAGCAGCCTAGACAGGCTTGAGCAGTTCTTC
TRBJ2-1	NA	NA	TRBV7-8	CASSLTRNEQFF	TGTGCCAGCAGCCTAACGCGCAATGAGCAGTTCTTC
TRBJ1-5	NA	NA	TRBV28	CATRGNQPQHF	TGTGCCACCCGGGGGAATCAGCCCCAGCATTTT
TRBJ2-3	TRBD2	NA	TRBV7-6	CASSPGLAGDTQYF	TGTGCCAGCAGCCCAGGACTAGCGGGCGATACGCAGTATTTT
TRBJ2-3	NA	many	TRBV7-2	CASSFGPSTDTQYF	TGTGCCAGCAGCTTCGGACCGAGCACAGATACGCAGTATTTT
TRBJ1-1	TRBD1	many	TRBV7-9	CASSLKGANTEAFF	TGTGCCAGCAGCCTCAAGGGGGCGAACACTGAAGCTTTCTTT
TRBJ2-3	NA	few	TRBV29-1	CSVDVGLTTTDTQYF	TGCAGCGTTGATGTGGGACTTACAACAACAGATACGCAGTATTTT
TRBJ2-1	NA	NA	TRBV29-1	CSVIQRYTYNEQFF	TGCAGCGTTATTCAGCGGTATACCTACAATGAGCAGTTCTTC
TRBJ2-4	NA	NA	TRBV6-1	CASSPSGTAHTLDF	TGTGCCAGCAGTCCGTCCGGGACGGCGCACACCCTAGACTTC
TRBJ2-7	TRBD2	NA	TRBV18	CASSPFPPSGRAPEQYF	TGTGCCAGCTCACCTTTTCCTCCTAGCGGGAGGGCCCCCGAGCAGTACTTC
TRBJ2-3	NA	NA	TRBV5-6	CASSTGPFFRDTQYF	TGTGCCAGCAGCACCGGGCCCTTCTTCCGGGATACGCAGTATTTT
TRBJ2-2	TRBD2	few	TRBV7-8	CASSLPSRLAGTGELFF	TGTGCCAGCAGCCTACCTTCCCGACTAGCGGGAACCGGGGAGCTGTTTTTT
TRBJ1-5	NA	NA	TRBV30	CAWSLGLQPQHF	TGTGCCTGGAGTCTCGGGTTACAGCCCCAGCATTTT
TRBJ2-7	NA	NA	TRBV28	CASSSPDEQYF	TGTGCCAGCAGTTCCCCCGACGAGCAGTACTTC
TRBJ1-5	TRBD1	NA	TRBV30	CAWSVGGSNQPQHF	TGTGCCTGGAGTGTAGGGGGCAGCAATCAGCCCCAGCATTTT
TRBJ2-5	TRBD1	NA	TRBV7-2	CASSPRTGDETQYF	TGTGCCAGCAGCCCGCGGACAGGGGACGAGACCCAGTACTTC
TRBJ2-5	NA	NA	TRBV2	CASSVGSGQETQYF	TGTGCCAGCAGTGTGGGGAGCGGCCAAGAGACCCAGTACTTC
TRBJ2-1	NA	few	TRBV29-1	CSVESAPNEQFF	TGCAGCGTTGAATCTGCCCCCAATGAGCAGTTCTTC
TRBJ2-4	TRBD1	few	TRBV2	CASSGQGLLAKNIQYF	TGTGCCAGCAGTGGACAGGGGCTTCTAGCCAAAAACATTCAGTACTTC
TRBJ1-1	NA	few	TRBV27	CASSLSPGMNTEAFF	TGTGCCAGCAGTTTATCGCCAGGTATGAACACTGAAGCTTTCTTT
TRBJ2-7	NA	NA	TRBV7-9	CASSLVGQKTYEQYF	TGTGCCAGCAGCTTAGTTGGACAGAAGACCTACGAGCAGTACTTC
TRBJ2-4	NA	few	TRBV14	CASSHPRGDQNIQYF	TGTGCCAGCAGCCATCCGAGAGGGGACCAAAACATTCAGTACTTC
TRBJ2-2	NA	few	TRBV7-2	CASSPARAANTGELFF	TGTGCCAGCAGCCCCGCGCGAGCCGCGAACACCGGGGAGCTGTTTTTT
TRBJ2-5	NA	NA	TRBV9	CASSKGVGTGGETQYF	TGTGCCAGCAGCAAGGGGGTCGGGACCGGAGGGGAGACCCAGTACTTC
TRBJ1-5	NA	few	TRBV29-1	CSVEWGPNQPQHF	TGCAGCGTTGAATGGGGGCCCAATCAGCCCCAGCATTTT
TRBJ2-5	NA	many	TRBV5-6	CASSLEGRERGGETQYF	TGTGCCAGCAGCTTGGAAGGTCGAGAGCGTGGTGGAGAGACCCAGTACTTC
TRBJ2-6	NA	many	TRBV19	CASSMARLDGKRGANVLTF	TGTGCCAGTAGTATGGCCCGACTGGACGGGAAAAGGGGGGCCAACGTCCTGACTTTC
TRBJ2-7	NA	NA	TRBV6-5	CASRPGGGGPYEQYF	TGTGCCAGCAGACCAGGGGGCGGGGGACCCTACGAGCAGTACTTC
TRBJ2-3	NA	NA	TRBV4-1	CASSPLAGTQYF	TGCGCCAGCAGCCCCCTTGCCGGTACGCAGTATTTT
TRBJ2-1	TRBD1	NA	TRBV19	CASSTTTGTGGYNEQFF	TGTGCCAGTAGTACAACAACCGGGACAGGGGGCTACAATGAGCAGTTCTTC
TRBJ2-7	NA	NA	TRBV7-9	CASQRVPYEQYF	TGTGCCAGCCAGCGAGTTCCCTACGAGCAGTACTTC
TRBJ2-1	TRBD1	few	TRBV5-4	CASSSKDRGSSYNEQFF	TGTGCCAGCAGCTCCAAGGACAGGGGTAGCTCCTACAATGAGCAGTTCTTC
TRBJ2-3	NA	NA	TRBV5-1	CASSPGRPTTDTQYF	TGCGCCAGCAGCCCAGGGAGACCTACTACAGATACGCAGTATTTT
TRBJ2-2	NA	few	TRBV7-2	CASSLAAATNTGELFF	TGTGCCAGCAGCTTAGCAGCGGCAACGAACACCGGGGAGCTGTTTTTT
TRBJ2-2	NA	many	TRBV2	CASSPRLTGELFF	TGTGCCAGCAGTCCACGGTTAACCGGGGAGCTGTTTTTT
TRBJ2-2	NA	NA	TRBV11-3	CASRMNTGELFF	TGTGCCAGCAGGATGAACACCGGGGAGCTGTTTTTT